The 20 T cell receptor beta chains in this list originate from one sample, sequenced in a study of cytomegalovirus exposure and HLA in healthy donors. Repertoires were generated with immunoSEQ multiplex PCR, while TCRdb's copy carries only in-frame clones and drops some. The table includes 250,000 to 350,000 clones, roughly 88% detected once. Sequencing input: PBMCs. The receptors come from a woman younger than 30 in good health and CMV-seronegative.

The chain employs TRBV21-1 and TRBJ2-1; TRBD2, the D gene given by the table, was not confirmed from the DNA. TRBV21-1 is a pseudogene. CDR3 length: 19 residues. CDR3: CATSGQGRASGRKYNEQFF. The CDR3 nucleotides read TGTGCCACCTCGGGACAGGGGCGGGCTAGCGGGAGGAAATACAATGAGCAGTTCTTC.

This clone was found once. Additional DNA sequences in this sample encode the identical CDR3. The chain recombines TRBV6-5 with TRBJ2-2; 9 nucleotides match TRBD1. The CDR3 extends over 14 amino acids. Trimming at V came to 6 bases and at J to 4 bases, leaving 3 bases not matched to a gene. The germline CDR1 and CDR2 sequences are MNHEY and SVGAGI. Written as DNA, the CDR3 is TGTGCCAGCAGCCCGGGACAGGGCACCGGGGAGCTGTTTTTT. It is translated as CASSPGQGTGELFF.

This clone was picked up one time. This chain uses TRBV9 with TRBJ2-2; 7 bases fit TRBD2. This CDR3 contains 16 residues. The V gene end was trimmed by 3 bases and the J gene end by 1 base; junction bases not matched to a gene: 6. Germline loops: CDR1 SGDLS, CDR2 YYNGEE. CDR3 loop: CASSESLAENTGELFF. CDR3 DNA sequence: TGTGCCAGCAGCGAATCTCTAGCGGAGAACACCGGGGAGCTGTTTTTT.

The V gene is TRBV2, the J gene TRBJ1-5; 9 bases line up with TRBD1. V trimming: 6 bases; J trimming: 4 bases; junction bases outside the gene matches: 1. Germline V gene data show CDR1 as SNHLY and CDR2 as FYNNEI. The CDR3 loop spans 13 amino acids. The CDR3 region is CASRQGANQPQHF. In DNA, the CDR3 is TGTGCCAGCAGACAGGGGGCGAATCAGCCCCAGCATTTT.

This clone was detected once. The chain has TRBV4-1 and TRBJ2-2, with 9 bases matching TRBD2. The CDR3 is 16 amino acids. V shed 1 base, J shed 4 bases, and the junction held 4 bases outside the gene matches. The germline V gene encodes CDR1 MGHRA and CDR2 YSYEKL. The CDR3 DNA reads as TGCGCCAGCAGCCAAGTAGCGGGAGTGGGCACCGGGGAGCTGTTTTTT. Translating gives CASSQVAGVGTGELFF.

The chain employs TRBV7-9 and TRBJ2-5; 8 nucleotides agree with TRBD1. CDR3 size: 15 residues. Germline trimming cut 1 base from V and 5 bases from J; bases unmatched to any gene: 6. CDR1 is SEHNR and CDR2 is FQNEAQ in the germline V gene (reference sequence). The DNA for the CDR3 is TGTGCCAGCAGCTTAGGGACAGGGTTTTGGGAGACCCAGTACTTC. It translates to CASSLGTGFWETQYF. Complete variable domain (other parts from reference TRBV7-9 and TRBJ2-5): DTGVSQNPRHKITKRGQNVTFRCDPISEHNRLYWYRQTLGQGPEFLTYFQNEAQLEKSRLLSDRFSAERPKGSFSTLEIQRTEQGDSAMYLCASSLGTGFWETQYFGPGTRLLVL.

CDR3 nucleotides: TGTGCCAGCAGTTACCAACTACAGGGGACCGGTGGCTACACCTTC. Protein: CASSYQLQGTGGYTF. The chain recombines TRBV6-5 with TRBJ1-2; TRBD1 aligns across 7 bases. The CDR3 length is 15 residues. V was pared by 2 bases and J by 7 bases, with 10 bases of the junction left unmatched. Germline V gives CDR1 MNHEY, CDR2 SVGAGI.

The chain recombines TRBV28 with TRBJ1-2; the match to TRBD1 covers 7 bases. Germline CDR1 is MDHEN and CDR2 is SYDVKM. There are 13 residues in the CDR3. Losses at the gene ends were 4 bases for V and 6 bases for J; bases not matched to a gene: 5. The CDR3 region is CASSSPTGDGYTF. DNA of the CDR3: TGTGCCAGCAGTTCCCCTACAGGGGATGGCTACACCTTC.

The V call is TRBV29-1, the J call TRBJ2-1, with 8 bases that match TRBD1. This CDR3 is built from 14 residues. CDR1 is SQVTM, CDR2 ANQGSEA, per germline. Germline trimming cut 7 bases from V and 6 bases from J; bases unmatched to any gene: 11. CDR3 amino acids: CSAGRGPNSNEQFF. CDR3 nucleotide sequence: TGCAGCGCGGGCAGGGGGCCCAACTCCAATGAGCAGTTCTTC.

The chain combines TRBV9 with TRBJ2-1, with 10 bases aligning to TRBD2. The CDR3 extends over 16 amino acids. The germline gives CDR1 SGDLS, CDR2 YYNGEE. Trimming took 5 bases from V and 8 from J; bases not matched to a gene: 13. The CDR3 region is CASSRGTSGNFDEQFF. In DNA form, the CDR3 reads TGTGCCAGCAGTCGAGGCACTAGCGGGAATTTCGATGAGCAGTTCTTC.

This CDR3 is CSVVPPGSGDNEQFF. For the CDR3, the DNA is TGCAGCGTTGTCCCCCCCGGGAGCGGGGACAATGAGCAGTTCTTC. This sequence joins TRBV29-1 and TRBJ2-1, with 7 positions matching TRBD2. Germline loops: CDR1 SQVTM, CDR2 ANQGSEA. The CDR3 sequence is 15 residues long. V shed 4 bases, J shed 5 bases, and the junction held 11 bases outside the gene matches.

The sample holds a few counts of this clone. The chain couples TRBV7-2 to TRBJ2-7; perhaps TRBD1 as D (8 bases). The CDR3 has 15 residues. Germline V gives CDR1 SGHTA, CDR2 FQGNSA. V was trimmed by 4 bases and J by 2 bases, leaving 15 bases between them. In nucleotides, the CDR3 is TGTGCCAGCAGCTGGGAGGGCAGGGGGCCCTACGAGCAGTACTTC. This gives the protein CASSWEGRGPYEQYF.

This chain connects TRBV6-5 to TRBJ1-1; no definite D call. Per the germline V gene, CDR1 is MNHEY and CDR2 is SVGAGI. V gave up 0 bases and J gave up 6 bases, with 11 bases separating them. The CDR3 has 14 amino acids. The CDR3 DNA reads as TGTGCCAGCAGTTACTCGTTAGGGCGGGCTGAAGCTTTCTTT. Its translation is CASSYSLGRAEAFF.

The rearrangement joins TRBV5-1 to TRBJ2-2; 8 nucleotides align to TRBD2. V lost 4 bases and J lost 0; bases outside the gene matches: 5. Germline V gives CDR1 SGHRS, CDR2 YFSETQ. This CDR3 has 16 residues. The CDR3 DNA follows: TGCGCCAGCAGCCCTCCGGGACTAGCGAACACCGGGGAGCTGTTTTTT. As protein: CASSPPGLANTGELFF.

The chain carries TRBV29-1 and TRBJ2-3, with a weak D call TRBD2 (6 bases). Trimming pared 0 bases from V and 9 bases from J, leaving 16 bases between. The CDR3 spans 14 residues. The germline V gene has CDR1 SQVTM and CDR2 ANQGSEA. CDR3 in amino acids: CSVEEVMEGTTQYF. For the CDR3, the DNA is TGCAGCGTTGAAGAGGTAATGGAGGGCACCACGCAGTATTTT.

To note about this clone: The junction differs from germline at one of its ends, possibly a read error. The rearrangement joins TRBV7-9 to TRBJ2-7; D may be TRBD1 (6 bases). The CDR3 is 15 amino acids. The germline gives CDR1 SEHNR, CDR2 FQNEAQ (reference sequence). CDR3 amino acids: CASSQSSGDHYEQYF. CDR3 sequence (DNA): TGCGCCAGCAGCCAAAGCTCAGGGGATCACTACGAGCAGTACTTC.

The rearrangement joins TRBV7-2 to TRBJ2-1; D is possibly TRBD2 (5 bases). The CDR3 runs 12 residues. The germline gives CDR1 SGHTA, CDR2 FQGNSA. V lost 5 bases and J 9 bases, leaving 11 bases between the germline ends. CDR3 in amino acids: CASSPIGSEQFF. Written as DNA, the CDR3 is TGTGCCAGCAGCCCCATTGGGAGTGAGCAGTTCTTC.

This clone was observed once. Here the CDR3 DNA reads TGTGCCAGCAGTCCAAAGGGGGCCTATAGCAATCAGCCCCAGCATTTT. Encoded protein: CASSPKGAYSNQPQHF. The chain combines TRBV28 with TRBJ1-5, with 7 bases matching TRBD1. The ends lost 5 bases at V and 0 bases at J; junction bases unmatched: 7. The length of the CDR3 is 16 residues. Germline V gene sequence: CDR1 MDHEN, CDR2 SYDVKM.

The chain employs TRBV10-3 and TRBJ1-3; possible D gene TRBD1, 5 bases. Deletions cut 5 bases from V and 0 bases from J, with 11 bases between. The germline gives CDR1 ENHRY, CDR2 SYGVKD. The CDR3 is made up of 15 amino acids. DNA for the CDR3: TGTGCCATCAGTACGGACAAGAGCTCTGGAAACACCATATATTTT. Amino acids: CAISTDKSSGNTIYF.

The rearrangement uses TRBV4-3 and TRBJ2-1, with a possible D match to TRBD1 (6 bases). Per the germline V gene, CDR1 is LGHNA and CDR2 is YSLEER. The CDR3 contains 16 residues. Trimming left V 1 base short and J 2 bases short, with 12 bases between. This chain's CDR3 is CASSQVWGTTYNEQFF. The CDR3 coding sequence is TGCGCCAGCAGCCAAGTATGGGGGACAACCTACAATGAGCAGTTCTTC.